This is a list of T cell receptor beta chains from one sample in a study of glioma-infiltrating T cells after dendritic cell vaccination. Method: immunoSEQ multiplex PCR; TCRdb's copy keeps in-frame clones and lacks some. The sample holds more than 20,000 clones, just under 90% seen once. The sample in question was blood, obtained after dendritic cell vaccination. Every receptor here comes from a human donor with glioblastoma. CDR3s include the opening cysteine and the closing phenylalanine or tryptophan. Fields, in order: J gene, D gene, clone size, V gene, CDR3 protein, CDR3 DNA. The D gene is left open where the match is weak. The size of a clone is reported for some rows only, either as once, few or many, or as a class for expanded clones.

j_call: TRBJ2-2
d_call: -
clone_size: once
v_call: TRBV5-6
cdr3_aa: CASTRGSSGELFF
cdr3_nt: TGTGCCAGCACCCGGGGTAGTAGCGGGGAGCTGTTTTTT

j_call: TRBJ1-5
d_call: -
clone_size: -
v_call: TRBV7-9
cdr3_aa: CASSHGAGNNQPQHF
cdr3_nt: TGTGCCAGCAGCCATGGGGCAGGCAATAATCAGCCCCAGCATTTT

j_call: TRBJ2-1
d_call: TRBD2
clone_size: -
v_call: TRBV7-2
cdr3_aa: CASTSRRGGSDEQFF
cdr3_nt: TGTGCCAGCACCTCTCGACGGGGGGGGTCGGATGAGCAGTTCTTC

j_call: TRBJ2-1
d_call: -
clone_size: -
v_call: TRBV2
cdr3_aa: CADSLGGNEQFF
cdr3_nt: TGTGCCGACAGTCTAGGGGGCAATGAGCAGTTCTTC

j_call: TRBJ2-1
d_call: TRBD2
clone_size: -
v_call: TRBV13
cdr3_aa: CASSLGLREVEQFF
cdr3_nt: TGTGCCAGCAGCTTAGGCCTCCGGGAGGTTGAGCAGTTCTTC

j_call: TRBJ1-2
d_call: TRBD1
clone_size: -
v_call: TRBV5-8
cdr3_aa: CASSLEEGARGYTF
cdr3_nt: TGTGCCAGCAGCTTGGAAGAGGGGGCGCGGGGCTACACCTTC

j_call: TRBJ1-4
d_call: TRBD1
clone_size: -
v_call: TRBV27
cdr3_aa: CASRPQGATNEKLFF
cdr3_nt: TGTGCCAGCAGGCCACAGGGGGCAACTAATGAAAAACTGTTTTTT

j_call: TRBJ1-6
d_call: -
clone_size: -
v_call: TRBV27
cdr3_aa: CASTSTAYNSPLHF
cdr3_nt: TGTGCCAGCACCTCGACAGCCTATAATTCACCCCTCCACTTT

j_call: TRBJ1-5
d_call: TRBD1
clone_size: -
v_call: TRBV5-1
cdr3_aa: CASSLNRTGARGQPQHF
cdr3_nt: TGCGCCAGCAGCTTGAATCGGACAGGGGCCCGCGGGCAGCCCCAGCATTTT

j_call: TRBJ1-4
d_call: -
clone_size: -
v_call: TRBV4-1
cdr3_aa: CASSQAFGIATNEKLFF
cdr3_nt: TGCGCCAGCAGCCAAGCTTTCGGGATTGCAACTAATGAAAAACTGTTTTTT

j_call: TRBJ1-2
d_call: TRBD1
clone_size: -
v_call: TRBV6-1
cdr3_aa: CASSEFPPDRVNYGYTF
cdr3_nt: TGTGCCAGCAGTGAATTCCCCCCTGACAGGGTAAACTATGGCTACACCTTC

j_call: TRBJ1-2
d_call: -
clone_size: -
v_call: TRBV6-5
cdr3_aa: CASRPAGGGGYTF
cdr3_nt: TGTGCCAGCAGACCCGCGGGGGGCGGCGGCTACACCTTC

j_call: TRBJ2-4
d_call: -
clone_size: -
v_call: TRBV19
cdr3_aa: CASSISGAKNIQYF
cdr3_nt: TGTGCCAGTAGTATTTCAGGGGCCAAAAACATTCAGTACTTC

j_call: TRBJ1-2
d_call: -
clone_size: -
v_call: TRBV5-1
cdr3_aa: CASSLGGGVDGYTF
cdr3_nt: TGCGCCAGCAGCTTGGGTGGCGGGGTCGATGGCTACACCTTC

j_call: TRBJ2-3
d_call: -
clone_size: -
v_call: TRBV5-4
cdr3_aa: CASSWRGGTDTQYF
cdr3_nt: TGTGCCAGCAGCTGGAGGGGAGGCACAGATACGCAGTATTTT

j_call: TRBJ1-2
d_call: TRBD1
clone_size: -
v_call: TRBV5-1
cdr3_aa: CASSQDRGGGYTF
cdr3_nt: TGCGCCAGCAGTCAAGACAGGGGCGGGGGCTACACCTTC

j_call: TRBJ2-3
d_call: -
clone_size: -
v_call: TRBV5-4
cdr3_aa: CASSPPGAPSTDTQYF
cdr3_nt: TGTGCCAGCAGCCCCCCAGGGGCGCCGAGCACAGATACGCAGTATTTT

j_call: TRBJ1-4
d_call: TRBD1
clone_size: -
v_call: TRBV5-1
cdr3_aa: CASSPGQGGEKLFF
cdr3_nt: TGCGCCAGCAGCCCGGGACAGGGGGGTGAAAAACTGTTTTTT

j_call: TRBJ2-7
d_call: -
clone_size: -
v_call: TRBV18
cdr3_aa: CASSPGGEQYF
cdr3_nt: TGTGCCAGCTCACCTGGGGGGGAGCAGTACTTC

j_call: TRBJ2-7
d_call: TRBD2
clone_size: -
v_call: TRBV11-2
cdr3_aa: CASSLDTSGGAVGYEQYF
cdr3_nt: TGTGCCAGCAGCTTAGATACTAGCGGGGGGGCCGTCGGATACGAGCAGTACTTC

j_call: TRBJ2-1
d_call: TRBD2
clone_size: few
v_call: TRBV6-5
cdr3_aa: CASSQLAGGYNEQFF
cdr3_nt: TGTGCCAGCAGCCAACTAGCGGGGGGCTACAATGAGCAGTTCTTC

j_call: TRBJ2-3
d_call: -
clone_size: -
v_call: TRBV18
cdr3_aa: CASSLPVGTRTDTQYF
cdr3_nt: TGTGCCAGCTCACTGCCGGTCGGGACTCGCACAGATACGCAGTATTTT

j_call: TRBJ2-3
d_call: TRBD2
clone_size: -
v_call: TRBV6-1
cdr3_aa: CASGGGDTQYF
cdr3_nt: TGTGCCAGTGGGGGGGGAGATACGCAGTATTTT

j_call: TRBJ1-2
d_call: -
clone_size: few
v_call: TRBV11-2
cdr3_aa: CASSFDGNGYTF
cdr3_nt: TGTGCCAGCAGCTTCGACGGGAATGGCTACACCTTC

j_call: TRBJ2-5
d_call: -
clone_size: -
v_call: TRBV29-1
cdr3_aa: CSVENRGGGDETQYF
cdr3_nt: TGCAGCGTTGAGAATCGAGGGGGGGGCGACGAGACCCAGTACTTC

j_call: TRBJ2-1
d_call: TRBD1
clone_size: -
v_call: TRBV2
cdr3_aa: CASSPDRVGNEQFF
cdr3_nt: TGTGCCAGCAGTCCGGACAGGGTGGGGAATGAGCAGTTCTTC

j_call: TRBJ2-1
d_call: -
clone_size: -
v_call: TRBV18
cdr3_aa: CASCRGGPQNEQFF
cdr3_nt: TGTGCCAGCTGTAGGGGGGGGCCGCAGAATGAGCAGTTCTTC

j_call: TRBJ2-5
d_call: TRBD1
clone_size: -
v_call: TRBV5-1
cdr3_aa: CASSLRTGGAETQYF
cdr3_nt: TGCGCCAGCAGCTTGCGGACAGGGGGCGCGGAGACCCAGTACTTC

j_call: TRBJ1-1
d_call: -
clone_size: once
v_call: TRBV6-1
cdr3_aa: CASSEAGHRSAFF
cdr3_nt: TGTGCCAGCAGTGAAGCGGGACACAGGAGCGCTTTCTTT

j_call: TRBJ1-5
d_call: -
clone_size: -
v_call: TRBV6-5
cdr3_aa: CASSSPYSNQPQHF
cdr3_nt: TGTGCCAGCAGTTCCCCCTATAGCAATCAGCCCCAGCATTTT

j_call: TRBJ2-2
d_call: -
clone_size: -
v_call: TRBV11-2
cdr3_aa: CASSYPPGANTGELFF
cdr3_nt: TGTGCCAGCAGCTACCCCCCGGGAGCAAACACCGGGGAGCTGTTTTTT

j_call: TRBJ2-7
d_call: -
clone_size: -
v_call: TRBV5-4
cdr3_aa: CASSFGHNEQYF
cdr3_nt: TGTGCCAGCAGCTTTGGGCATAACGAGCAGTACTTC

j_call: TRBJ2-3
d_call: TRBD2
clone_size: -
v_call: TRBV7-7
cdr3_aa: CASSLGGVTDTQYF
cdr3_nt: TGTGCCAGCAGCCTGGGGGGGGTCACAGATACGCAGTATTTT

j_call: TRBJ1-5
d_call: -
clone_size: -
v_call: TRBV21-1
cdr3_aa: CASSTRWRQGNSNQPQHF
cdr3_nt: TGTGCCAGCAGCACCCGGTGGAGACAGGGCAATAGCAATCAGCCCCAGCATTTT

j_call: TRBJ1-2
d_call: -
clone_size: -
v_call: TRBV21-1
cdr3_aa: CASNNPPDRETPAGYTF
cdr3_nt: TGTGCCAGCAACAATCCACCCGACAGGGAAACACCAGCTGGCTACACCTTC

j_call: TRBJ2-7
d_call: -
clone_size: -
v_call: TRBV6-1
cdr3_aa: CASSIGRGNEQYF
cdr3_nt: TGTGCCAGCAGTATAGGGAGAGGGAACGAGCAGTACTTC

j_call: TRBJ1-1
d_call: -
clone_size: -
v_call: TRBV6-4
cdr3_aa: CASSDQPGLNTEAFF
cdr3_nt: TGTGCCAGCAGTGATCAGCCAGGGCTGAACACTGAAGCTTTCTTT

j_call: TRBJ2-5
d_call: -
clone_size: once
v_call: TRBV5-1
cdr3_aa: CASKAGIEETQYF
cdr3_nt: TGCGCCAGCAAGGCAGGGATCGAAGAGACCCAGTACTTC

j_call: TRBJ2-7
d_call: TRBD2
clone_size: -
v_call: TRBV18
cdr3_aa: CASSLTSGSYEQYF
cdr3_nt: TGTGCCAGCTCACTGACTAGCGGCTCCTACGAGCAGTACTTC

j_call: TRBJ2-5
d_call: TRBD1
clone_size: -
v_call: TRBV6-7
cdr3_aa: CASSPGTGRTREETQYF
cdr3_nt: TGTGCCAGCAGCCCCGGGACAGGGAGGACGCGGGAAGAGACCCAGTACTTC